This passage covers 11 T cell receptor beta chains from one sample sequenced in a study of OX40 agonist ivuxolimab in advanced cancers. Method: immunoSEQ multiplex PCR; TCRdb's copy keeps in-frame clones and lacks some. The data contain 50,000 to 65,000 clones, 70% to 90% of them singletons. The material sequenced was CD4+ or CD8+ T cells sorted from blood, taken in a trial of the OX40 agonist ivuxolimab. The receptors were gathered from an adult with an advanced solid tumor such as melanoma, head and neck, liver or kidney cancer.

The chain's CDR3 is CASSDRDTEAFF. DNA of the CDR3: TGTGCCAGTTCGGACAGGGACACTGAAGCTTTCTTT. V usage is TRBV19 and J usage is TRBJ1-1; 8 bases agree with TRBD1. The CDR3 extends over 12 amino acids. V trimming: 8 bases; J trimming: 3 bases; junction bases outside the gene matches: 2. Germline CDR1 and CDR2: LNHDA and SQIVND (reference sequence).

The chain links TRBV11-2 to TRBJ2-7; D gene uncertain. The V end was cut by 5 bases, the J end by 3 bases, with 20 bases between. The CDR3 is made up of 16 amino acids. Germline V lookup: CDR1 SGHAT, CDR2 FQNNGV. The CDR3 DNA reads TGTGCCAGCAGCCGTAGCATGTCCGGCGGAAACTACGAGCAGTACTTC. It specifies CASSRSMSGGNYEQYF.

The chain employs TRBV6-5 and TRBJ1-6, with D possibly matching TRBD1 (5 bases). Trimming removed 8 bases at V and 9 bases at J, with 17 bases between. Looked up from germline, CDR1 is MNHEY and CDR2 is SVGAGI. This CDR3 has 14 amino acids. CDR3: CASHPGAVLSPLHF. The DNA for the CDR3 is TGTGCCAGCCACCCTGGGGCAGTTCTTTCACCCCTCCACTTT.

The chain employs TRBV5-1 and TRBJ2-2; 9 bases fit TRBD1. The CDR3 has 17 amino acids. Germline values: CDR1 SGHRS, CDR2 YFSETQ. V gave up 4 bases and J gave up 0 bases; unmatched junction bases: 7. Written as DNA, the CDR3 is TGCGCCAGCAGCCCTGGACAGGGGAGAACGAACACCGGGGAGCTGTTTTTT. It yields the protein CASSPGQGRTNTGELFF.

V gene TRBV4-2 combines with J gene TRBJ2-7; TRBD2 matches at 11 bases. CDR3 size: 18 residues. Germline V CDR1 and CDR2: LGHNA, YNFKEQ. V lost 5 bases to trimming and J lost 4 bases; unmatched junction nucleotides: 16. The CDR3 coding sequence is TGTGCCAGCAGCTCCGGGCCTAGCGGGGGGTCCGTCGCTTACGAGCAGTACTTC. Translation: CASSSGPSGGSVAYEQYF.

The rearrangement uses TRBV6-1 and TRBJ2-3, with 9 bases identical to TRBD1. The V and J ends lost 8 bases and 3 bases, in that order; junction bases with no gene match: 9. This CDR3 has 15 residues. Germline assignment: CDR1 MNHNS and CDR2 SASEGT. CDR3 sequence reads: CASSKQGAGTDTQYF. The CDR3 region has the DNA TGTGCCAGCTCTAAACAGGGGGCGGGAACAGATACGCAGTATTTT.

The rearrangement links TRBV7-2 to TRBJ2-5; D is unresolved. CDR3 length equals 11 residues. Trimming shortened V by 3 bases and J by 5 bases, and 4 bases separated the two germline ends. Germline CDR1 SGHTA, CDR2 FQGNSA. CDR3: CASSFSETQYF. As DNA, the CDR3 is TGTGCCAGCAGCTTTAGTGAGACCCAGTACTTC.

This clone was found a few times. The CDR3 DNA reads TGTGCCTCAGAAGACAGGGGGCCTGGCGAGCAGTACTTC. It translates to CASEDRGPGEQYF. The chain uses TRBV11-3 and TRBJ2-7, with 10 bases identical to TRBD1. V trimming: 11 bases; J trimming: 6 bases; junction bases outside the gene matches: 10. Germline loops: CDR1 SGHNT, CDR2 YENEEA. The CDR3 is 13 residues long. Supplemented by reference TRBV11-3 and TRBJ2-7, the full variable domain reads EAGVVQSPRYKIIEKKQPVAFWCNPISGHNTLYWYLQNLGQGPELLIRYENEEAVDDSQLPKDRFSAERLKGVDSTLKIQPAELGDSAVYLCASEDRGPGEQYFGPGTRLTVT.

The chain joins TRBV7-9 to TRBJ2-5; D gene uncertain. The CDR3 loop spans 17 amino acids. Germline values: CDR1 SEHNR, CDR2 FQNEAQ (reference sequence). V was shortened by 5 bases and J by 7 bases, with 26 bases between the two germline ends. CDR3 region: CASSPRVSEHVLGTQYF. DNA for the CDR3: TGTGCCAGCAGCCCACGGGTTTCAGAACACGTTCTGGGGACCCAGTACTTC.

The V call is TRBV19, the J call TRBJ1-5; 7 positions agree with TRBD1. From germline, CDR1 is LNHDA and CDR2 SQIVND (reference sequence). V was pared by 3 bases and J by 0 bases, with 5 bases of the junction left unmatched. The CDR3 runs to 16 residues. The CDR3 nucleotides read TGTGCCAGTAGTATCAGGACAGGTTATAGCAATCAGCCCCAGCATTTT. It is translated as CASSIRTGYSNQPQHF.

This chain connects TRBV5-6 to TRBJ1-2; 7 bases map to TRBD1. The CDR3 spans 16 residues. V shed 4 bases and J 1 base; nucleotides not matched to a gene: 10. Germline V gives CDR1 SGHDT, CDR2 YYEEEE. CDR3 coding DNA: TGTGCCAGCAGCCTGTGGTACAGGGGAAGTAACTATGGCTACACCTTC. Translation gives CASSLWYRGSNYGYTF.